The T cell receptor beta chain described here comes from a study of cytomegalovirus exposure and HLA in healthy donors. General study results and limits: Reported results showed that the classifier diagnosed cytomegalovirus status with high specificity and sensitivity. Researchers reported in a later analysis that a missense DCLRE1C variant was tied to TCR beta V- and J-gene trimming. CMV antigen specificity of a few CMV-associated chains was confirmed in vitro.

In the PCR, 60 Vbeta and 13 Jbeta primers were used. Libraries were prepared by immunoSEQ multiplex PCR; TCRdb keeps only in-frame clonotypes and omits some of them. The sample carries 140,000 or so clones, less than 85% recorded once. As to this clone: Its antigen is unknown.

Germline V gene lookup returns CDR1 MGHDK and CDR2 SYGVNS. This CDR3 spans 15 amino acids. The ends lost 3 bases at V and 0 bases at J; junction bases unmatched: 1. The chain links TRBV25-1 to TRBJ2-3, with 9 bases that match TRBD2. The specimen was PBMCs. The source is a man between 18 and 35 years old in good health and CMV-seropositive. The CDR3 is CASSELAGSTDTQYF. In nucleotides, the CDR3 is TGTGCCAGCAGTGAGCTAGCGGGGAGCACAGATACGCAGTATTTT.